The 10 T cell receptor beta chains given below trace back to one sample, sequenced in a study of OX40 agonist ivuxolimab in advanced cancers. Produced via immunoSEQ multiplex PCR; TCRdb's table is partial and in-frame only. The profile shows 28,000 or so clones, about 85% of them singletons. Sample: CD4+ or CD8+ T cells sorted from blood, taken in a trial of the OX40 agonist ivuxolimab. These receptors all come from an adult with an advanced solid tumor such as melanoma, head and neck, liver or kidney cancer.

The V gene is TRBV15, the J gene TRBJ2-1; D is perhaps TRBD2 (5 bases). Trimming pared 5 bases from V and 4 bases from J, leaving 12 bases between. Germline CDR1 reads LNHNV; CDR2 reads YYDKDF (reference sequence). The CDR3 consists of 14 residues. This CDR3 is CATSPGRGYNEQFF. CDR3 in DNA: TGTGCCACCAGCCCCGGACGGGGATACAATGAGCAGTTCTTC.

The genes are TRBV27 and TRBJ2-7; D possibly corresponds to TRBD2 (6 bases). Between the trimmed V and J ends, which lost 3 bases and 0 bases, there was a span of 9 bases. CDR3 length: 14 residues. The germline gives CDR1 MNHEY, CDR2 SMNVEV (reference sequence). CDR3 coding DNA: TGTGCCAGCAGTTTGCGCGGGGACTCCTACGAGCAGTACTTC. This gives the protein CASSLRGDSYEQYF.

In DNA form, the CDR3 reads TGTGCCAGCAGCCCGGGACTAGCGGGACCTAGCACAGATACGCAGTATTTT. It codes for CASSPGLAGPSTDTQYF. The J gene is TRBJ2-3, the V gene TRBV9; TRBD2 agrees at 13 bases. V lost 4 bases and J lost 0; bases outside the gene matches: 5. The CDR3 spans 17 residues. Germline lookup yields CDR1 SGDLS and CDR2 YYNGEE. The variable domain in full, with the rest retrieved from reference TRBV9 and TRBJ2-3, is DSGVTQTPKHLITATGQRVTLRCSPRSGDLSVYWYQQSLDQGLQFLIQYYNGEERAKGNILERFSAQQFPDLHSELNLSSLELGDSALYFCASSPGLAGPSTDTQYFGPGTRLTVL.

The J gene is TRBJ1-5, the V gene TRBV30; 10 bases fit TRBD1. The CDR3 extends over 15 amino acids. Germline V gene lookup returns CDR1 GTSNPN and CDR2 SVGIG (reference sequence). With V trimmed by 1 base and J by 2 bases, 2 bases remained unmatched. CDR3: CAWSEGTGGNQPQHF. For the CDR3, the DNA is TGTGCCTGGAGTGAAGGGACAGGGGGCAATCAGCCCCAGCATTTT. Complete variable domain (other parts from reference TRBV30 and TRBJ1-5): SQTIHQWPATLVQPVGSPLSLECTVEGTSNPNLYWYRQAAGRGLQLLFYSVGIGQISSEVPQNLSASRPQDRQFILSSKKLLLSDSGFYLCAWSEGTGGNQPQHFGDGTRLSIL.

The chain has TRBV9 and TRBJ2-2, with 9 bases that match TRBD2. The J segment lost 3 bases and the V segment lost 3 bases, leaving 6 bases of the junction unmatched. Germline lookup yields CDR1 SGDLS and CDR2 YYNGEE. The CDR3 covers 16 residues. The CDR3 reads CASSAPAGGYTGELFF. The CDR3 DNA reads as TGTGCCAGCAGCGCGCCAGCGGGAGGTTACACCGGGGAGCTGTTTTTT. The entire variable domain, with the rest obtained from reference TRBV9 and TRBJ2-2, is as follows: DSGVTQTPKHLITATGQRVTLRCSPRSGDLSVYWYQQSLDQGLQFLIQYYNGEERAKGNILERFSAQQFPDLHSELNLSSLELGDSALYFCASSAPAGGYTGELFFGEGSRLTVL.

The chain joins TRBV4-1 to TRBJ1-1; 7 nucleotides align to TRBD1. J was trimmed by 1 base and V by 3 bases; bases with no gene match: 2. Germline CDR1 reads MGHRA; CDR2 reads YSYEKL. The CDR3 runs to 14 residues. Here the CDR3 DNA reads TGCGCCAGCAGCCAGTGGACAGGGAACACTGAAGCTTTCTTT. Translated, it gives CASSQWTGNTEAFF.

This clone was found many times. This chain connects TRBV2 to TRBJ1-5; D not resolved. V shed 6 bases and J shed 6 bases, with 12 bases lying between them. The CDR3 extends over 13 amino acids. Per the germline V gene, CDR1 is SNHLY and CDR2 is FYNNEI. The DNA of the CDR3 is TGTGCCAGCAGGGAGGCCTTAATTCAGCCCCAGCATTTT. Its translation is CASREALIQPQHF. Combining the CDR3 with reference TRBV2 and TRBJ1-5 gives the whole variable domain EPEVTQTPSHQVTQMGQEVILRCVPISNHLYFYWYRQILGQKVEFLVSFYNNEISEKSEIFDDQFSVERPDGSNFTLKIRSTKLEDSAMYFCASREALIQPQHFGDGTRLSIL.

This clone occurred once. The chain employs TRBV28 and TRBJ1-1, with 9 nucleotides matching TRBD1. The germline V gene has CDR1 MDHEN and CDR2 SYDVKM. The J segment lost 4 bases and the V segment lost 1 base, leaving 4 bases of the junction unmatched. The CDR3 extends over 15 amino acids. The CDR3 DNA is TGTGCCAGCAGTTTATTGTGGGACAGGGTCACTGAAGCTTTCTTT. Encoded protein: CASSLLWDRVTEAFF.

The chain carries TRBV4-1 and TRBJ2-1; 9 bases agree with TRBD1. V lost 4 bases, J lost 10 bases, and 17 bases stayed unmatched. The CDR3 has 17 amino acids. CDR1 MGHRA and CDR2 YSYEKL come from the germline V gene. The CDR3: CASSLRQEQGALSEQFF. CDR3 nucleotide sequence: TGCGCCAGCAGCCTTCGACAAGAACAGGGGGCTTTGTCGGAGCAGTTCTTC.

This chain uses TRBV30 with TRBJ2-1; 8 nucleotides match TRBD2. Germline V lookup: CDR1 GTSNPN, CDR2 SVGIG (reference sequence). This CDR3 comprises 13 residues. V shed 1 base and J 6 bases; nucleotides not matched to a gene: 2. DNA of the CDR3: TGTGCCTGGAGTGAGAGCGGGGGCAATGAGCAGTTCTTC. Residues: CAWSESGGNEQFF.